This T cell receptor (beta chain) emerged from a study of blood T cell repertoires in COVID-19. Overall study: Samples taken during acute and convalescent COVID-19 were collected in the United States, Italy and Spain. Nucleic acid was either cDNA or gDNA, and it came from T cells, B-cell-depleted T cells, or PBMCs.

As handled by the study authors: For nucleated cells, counts were estimated from reference gene primer amplification. Profiled with immunoSEQ multiplex PCR; TCRdb holds only in-frame clones, not every one. That table is the source of V, J and clone size, and D and trimming were worked out from the DNA. The table shows just under 80,000 clones, with around 84% occurring only once. The CDR3 extends over 14 amino acids. Germline V CDR1 and CDR2: MRHNA, SNTAGT. Unmatched junction bases numbered 6, after V lost 2 bases and J lost 8 bases. The clonotype comes from a human donor in a cohort sampled during active COVID-19. Sequenced input: peripheral blood. The chain carries TRBV6-4 and TRBJ2-1, with 7 bases identical to TRBD1. CDR3 in amino acids: CASSDGQVRDEQFF. The DNA for the CDR3 is TGTGCCAGCAGTGACGGACAGGTTCGGGATGAGCAGTTCTTC.